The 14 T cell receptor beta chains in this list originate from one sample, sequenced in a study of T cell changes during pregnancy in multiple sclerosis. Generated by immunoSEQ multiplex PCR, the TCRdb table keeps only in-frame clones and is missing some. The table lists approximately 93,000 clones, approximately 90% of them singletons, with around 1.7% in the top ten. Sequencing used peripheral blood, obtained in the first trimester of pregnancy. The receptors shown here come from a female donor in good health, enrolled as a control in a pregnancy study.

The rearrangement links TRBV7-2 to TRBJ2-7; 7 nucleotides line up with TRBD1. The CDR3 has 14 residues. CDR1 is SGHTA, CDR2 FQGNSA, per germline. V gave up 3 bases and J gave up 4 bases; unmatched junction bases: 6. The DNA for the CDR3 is TGTGCCAGCAGCTTGGGACAGAGAGGGTACGAGCAGTACTTC. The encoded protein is CASSLGQRGYEQYF.

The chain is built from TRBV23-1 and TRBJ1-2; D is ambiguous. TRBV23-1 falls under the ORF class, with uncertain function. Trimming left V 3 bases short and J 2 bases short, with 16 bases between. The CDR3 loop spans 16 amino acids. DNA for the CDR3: TGCGCCAGCAGTCACCTCGGGGTGGGAAACAACTATGGCTACACCTTC. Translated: CASSHLGVGNNYGYTF.

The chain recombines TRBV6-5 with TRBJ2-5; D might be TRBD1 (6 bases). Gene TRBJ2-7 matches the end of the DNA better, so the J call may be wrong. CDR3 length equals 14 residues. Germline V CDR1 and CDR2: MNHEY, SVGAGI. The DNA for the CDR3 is TGTGCCAGCAGTTACTCGACAGGCACCTACGAGCAGTACTTC. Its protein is CASSYSTGTYEQYF.

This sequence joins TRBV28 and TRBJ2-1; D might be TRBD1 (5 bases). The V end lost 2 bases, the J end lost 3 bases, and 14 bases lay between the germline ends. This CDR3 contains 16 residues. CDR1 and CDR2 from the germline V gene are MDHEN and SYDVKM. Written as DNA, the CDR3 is TGTGCCAGCAGTTTAGGGGCCTACCCCAACTACAATGAGCAGTTCTTC. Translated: CASSLGAYPNYNEQFF.

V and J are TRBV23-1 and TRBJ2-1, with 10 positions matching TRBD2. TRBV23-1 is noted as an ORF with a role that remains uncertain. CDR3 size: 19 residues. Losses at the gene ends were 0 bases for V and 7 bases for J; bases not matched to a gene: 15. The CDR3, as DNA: TGCGCCAGCAGTCAATCTGGGGTAGCGGGGGGCCCTATTACTAATGAGCAGTTCTTC. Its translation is CASSQSGVAGGPITNEQFF.

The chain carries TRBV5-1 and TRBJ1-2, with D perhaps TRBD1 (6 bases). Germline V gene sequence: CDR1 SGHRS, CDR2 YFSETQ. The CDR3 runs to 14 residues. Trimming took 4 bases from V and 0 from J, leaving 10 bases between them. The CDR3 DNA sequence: TGCGCCAGCAGCCCCGGGACACCTAACTATGGCTACACCTTC. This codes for CASSPGTPNYGYTF.

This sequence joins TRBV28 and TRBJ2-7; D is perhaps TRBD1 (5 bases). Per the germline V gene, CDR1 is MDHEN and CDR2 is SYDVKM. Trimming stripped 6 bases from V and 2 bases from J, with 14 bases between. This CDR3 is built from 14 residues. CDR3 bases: TGTGCCAGCAGACGGTTCGGCAGGGCCTACGAGCAGTACTTC. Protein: CASRRFGRAYEQYF.

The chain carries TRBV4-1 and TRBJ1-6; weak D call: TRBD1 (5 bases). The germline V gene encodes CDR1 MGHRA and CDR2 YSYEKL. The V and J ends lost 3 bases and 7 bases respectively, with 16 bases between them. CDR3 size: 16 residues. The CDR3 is CASSQGLGAQNSPLHF. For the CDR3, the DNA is TGCGCCAGCAGCCAGGGCCTTGGGGCCCAAAATTCACCCCTCCACTTT.

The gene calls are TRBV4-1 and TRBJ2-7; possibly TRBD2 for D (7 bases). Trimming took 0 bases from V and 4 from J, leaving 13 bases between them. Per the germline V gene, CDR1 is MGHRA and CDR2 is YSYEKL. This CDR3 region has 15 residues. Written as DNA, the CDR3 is TGCGCCAGCAGCCAAGATGCGGGGGCCGGGTACGAGCAGTACTTC. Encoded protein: CASSQDAGAGYEQYF.

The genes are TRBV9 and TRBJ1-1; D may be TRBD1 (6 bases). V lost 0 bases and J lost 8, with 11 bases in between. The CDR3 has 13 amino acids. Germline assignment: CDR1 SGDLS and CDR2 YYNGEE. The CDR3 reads CASSVASDSEAFF. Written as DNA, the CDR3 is TGTGCCAGCAGCGTAGCCTCGGACAGCGAAGCTTTCTTT.

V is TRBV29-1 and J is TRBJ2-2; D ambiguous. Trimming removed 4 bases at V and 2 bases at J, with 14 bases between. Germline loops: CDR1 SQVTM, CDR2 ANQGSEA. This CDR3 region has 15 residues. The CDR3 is CSVVSGSINTGELFF. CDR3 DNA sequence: TGCAGCGTTGTCTCCGGGTCAATTAACACCGGGGAGCTGTTTTTT.

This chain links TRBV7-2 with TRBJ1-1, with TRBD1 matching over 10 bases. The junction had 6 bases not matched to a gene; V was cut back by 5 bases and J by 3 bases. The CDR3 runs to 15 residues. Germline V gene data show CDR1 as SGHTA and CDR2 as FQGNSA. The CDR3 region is CASSPRTGGYTEAFF. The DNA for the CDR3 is TGTGCCAGCAGCCCCAGGACAGGGGGTTACACTGAAGCTTTCTTT.

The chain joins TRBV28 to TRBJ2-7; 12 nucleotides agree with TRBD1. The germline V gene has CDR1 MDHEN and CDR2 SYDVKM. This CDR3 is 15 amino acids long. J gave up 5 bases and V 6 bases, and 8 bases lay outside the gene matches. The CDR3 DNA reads TGTGCCAGCAGGGGGGACAGGGGGCTTTGCAACGAGCAGTACTTC. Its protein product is CASRGDRGLCNEQYF.

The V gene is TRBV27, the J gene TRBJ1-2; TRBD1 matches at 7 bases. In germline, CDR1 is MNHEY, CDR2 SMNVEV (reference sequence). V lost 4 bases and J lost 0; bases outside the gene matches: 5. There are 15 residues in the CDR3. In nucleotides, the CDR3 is TGTGCCAGCAGTTCCCTCGGGACAGCTAACTATGGCTACACCTTC. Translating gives CASSSLGTANYGYTF.